This T cell receptor beta chain was recovered during a study of blood T cell repertoires in COVID-19. Study-wide background: The study drew acute and convalescent COVID-19 samples from the United States, Italy and Spain.

Germline CDR1 reads MNHNY; CDR2 reads SVGAGI (reference sequence). With 1 base removed from V and 4 bases from J, the gap between germline ends came to 12 bases. The CDR3 length is 15 residues. Only a few counts were recorded for this clone. Original data processing: It was from reference gene primer amplification that nucleated cell counts were estimated. Clones were sequenced by immunoSEQ multiplex PCR, and TCRdb holds only the in-frame ones, with some missing. From that table come the V and J calls and clone size; the DNA was used to work out D and trimming. The sample includes roughly 69,000 clones, approximately 80% of them seen just once. Participants were aged roughly 18 to 89 years, lived in under 30 US areas, and enrolled virtually. Each participant's cohort was designated according to participant-reported clinical history.

The TCR comes from a woman aged 40 to 50 with acute COVID-19. The chain uses TRBV6-6 and TRBJ2-3, with D perhaps matching TRBD2 (5 bases). The sequenced sample consisted of PBMCs or T cells enriched from blood (not recorded which). The CDR3 DNA is TGTGCCAGCAGTTACTTAGGACTCTCCCCAGATACGCAGTATTTT. Translated: CASSYLGLSPDTQYF.